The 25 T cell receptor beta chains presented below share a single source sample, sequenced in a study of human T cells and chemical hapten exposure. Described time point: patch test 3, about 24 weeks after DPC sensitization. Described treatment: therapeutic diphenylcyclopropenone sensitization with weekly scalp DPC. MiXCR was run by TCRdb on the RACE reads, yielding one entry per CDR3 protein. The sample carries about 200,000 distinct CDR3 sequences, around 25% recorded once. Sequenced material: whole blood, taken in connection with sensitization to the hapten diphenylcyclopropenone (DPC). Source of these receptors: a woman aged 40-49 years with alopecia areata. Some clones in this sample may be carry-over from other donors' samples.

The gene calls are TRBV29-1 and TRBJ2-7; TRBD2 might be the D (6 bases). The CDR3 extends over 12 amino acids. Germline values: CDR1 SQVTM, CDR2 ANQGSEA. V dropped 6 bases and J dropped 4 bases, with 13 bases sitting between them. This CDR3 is CSVAGPSYEQYF. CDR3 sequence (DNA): TGCAGCGTCGCGGGACCCAGTTACGAGCAGTACTTC.

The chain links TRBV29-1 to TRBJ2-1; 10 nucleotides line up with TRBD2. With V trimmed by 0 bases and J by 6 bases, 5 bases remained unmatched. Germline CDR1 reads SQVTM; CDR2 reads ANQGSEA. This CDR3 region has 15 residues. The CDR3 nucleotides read TGCAGCGTTGAAGATCTGAGCGGGAGGGCCAATGAGCAGTTCTTC. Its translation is CSVEDLSGRANEQFF.

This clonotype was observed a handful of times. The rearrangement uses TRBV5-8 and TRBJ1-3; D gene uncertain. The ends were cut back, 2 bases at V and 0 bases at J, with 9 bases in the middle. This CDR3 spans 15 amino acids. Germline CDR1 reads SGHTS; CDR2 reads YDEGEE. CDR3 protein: CASSFEGNSGNTIYF. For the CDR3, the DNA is TGTGCCAGCAGCTTCGAGGGTAACTCTGGAAACACCATATATTTT.

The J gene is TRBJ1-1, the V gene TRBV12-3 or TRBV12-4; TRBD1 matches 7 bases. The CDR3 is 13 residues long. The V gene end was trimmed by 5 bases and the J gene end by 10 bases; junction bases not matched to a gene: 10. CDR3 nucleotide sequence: TGTGCCAGCAGTCCCGACAGGGTTTGGAGAGCTTTCTTT. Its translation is CASSPDRVWRAFF.

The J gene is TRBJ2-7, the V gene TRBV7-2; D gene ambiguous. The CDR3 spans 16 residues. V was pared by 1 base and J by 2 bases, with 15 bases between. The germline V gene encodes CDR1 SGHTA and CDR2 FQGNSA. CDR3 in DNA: TGTGCCAGCAGCTTAGGTCCCGTAGGTTCGGCCTACGAGCAGTACTTC. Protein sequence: CASSLGPVGSAYEQYF.

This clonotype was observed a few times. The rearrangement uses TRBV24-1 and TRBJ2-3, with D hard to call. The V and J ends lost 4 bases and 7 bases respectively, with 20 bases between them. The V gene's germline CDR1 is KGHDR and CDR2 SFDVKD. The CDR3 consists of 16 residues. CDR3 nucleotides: TGTGCCACCAGTGACCGGAGTCGTTCGGGTACGAATACGCAGTATTTT. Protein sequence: CATSDRSRSGTNTQYF.

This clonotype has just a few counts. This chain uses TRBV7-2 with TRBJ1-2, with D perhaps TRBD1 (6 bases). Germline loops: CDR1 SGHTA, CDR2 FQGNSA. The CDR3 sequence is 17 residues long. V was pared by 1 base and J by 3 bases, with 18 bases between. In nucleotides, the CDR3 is TGTGCCAGCAGCTTAGGGCCCTCCGGGGGGCAGGACTATGGCTACACCTTC. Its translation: CASSLGPSGGQDYGYTF.

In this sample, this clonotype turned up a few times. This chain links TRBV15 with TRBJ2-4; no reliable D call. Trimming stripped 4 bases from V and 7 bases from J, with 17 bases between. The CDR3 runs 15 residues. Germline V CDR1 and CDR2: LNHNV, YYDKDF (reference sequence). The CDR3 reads CATSISRLTDNIQYF. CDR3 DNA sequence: TGTGCCACCAGCATCTCGCGGCTTACGGACAACATTCAGTACTTC. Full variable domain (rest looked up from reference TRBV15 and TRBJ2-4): DAMVIQNPRYQVTQFGKPVTLSCSQTLNHNVMYWYQQKSSQAPKLLFHYYDKDFNNEADTPDNFQSRRPNTSFCFLDIRSPGLGDTAMYLCATSISRLTDNIQYFGAGTRLSVL.

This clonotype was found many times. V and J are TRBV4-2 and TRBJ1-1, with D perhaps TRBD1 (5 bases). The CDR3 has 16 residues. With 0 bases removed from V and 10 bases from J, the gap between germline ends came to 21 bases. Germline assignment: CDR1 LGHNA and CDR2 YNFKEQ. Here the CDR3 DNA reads TGTGCCAGCAGCCAAGATACGGGGGTTCCCTTTCTTGGAGCTTTCTTT. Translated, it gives CASSQDTGVPFLGAFF.

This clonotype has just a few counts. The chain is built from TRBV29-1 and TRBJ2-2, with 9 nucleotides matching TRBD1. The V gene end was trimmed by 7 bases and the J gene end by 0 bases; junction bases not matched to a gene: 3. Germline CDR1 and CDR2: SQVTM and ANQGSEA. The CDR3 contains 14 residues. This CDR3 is CSGGQGTNTGELFF. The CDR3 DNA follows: TGCAGCGGCGGACAGGGGACGAACACCGGGGAGCTGTTTTTT.

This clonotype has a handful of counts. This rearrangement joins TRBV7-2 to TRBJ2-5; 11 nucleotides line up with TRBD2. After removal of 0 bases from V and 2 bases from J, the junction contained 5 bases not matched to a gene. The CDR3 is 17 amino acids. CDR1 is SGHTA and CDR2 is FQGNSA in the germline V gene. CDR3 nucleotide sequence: TGTGCCAGCAGCTTAGCGGTCCTAGCGGGAGGACAAGAGACCCAGTACTTC. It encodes CASSLAVLAGGQETQYF.

The CDR3 sequence: CASSGLAGSVYEQFF. DNA of the CDR3: TGTGCCAGCAGTGGACTAGCGGGATCAGTCTATGAGCAGTTCTTC. This sequence joins TRBV2 and TRBJ2-1, with 11 bases matching TRBD2. Per germline, CDR1 SNHLY and CDR2 FYNNEI. The junction had 7 bases not matched to a gene; V was cut back by 4 bases and J by 8 bases. The CDR3 runs to 15 residues. Together with reference TRBV2 and TRBJ2-1, the CDR3 gives the full variable domain: EPEVTQTPSHQVTQMGQEVILRCVPISNHLYFYWYRQILGQKVEFLVSFYNNEISEKSEIFDDQFSVERPDGSNFTLKIRSTKLEDSAMYFCASSGLAGSVYEQFFGPGTRLTVL.

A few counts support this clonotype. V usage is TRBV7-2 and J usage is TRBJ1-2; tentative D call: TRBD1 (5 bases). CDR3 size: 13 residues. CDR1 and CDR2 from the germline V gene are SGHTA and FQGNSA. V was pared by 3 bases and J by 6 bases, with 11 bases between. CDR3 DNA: TGTGCCAGCAGCTTCCTGCAGGGAGATGGCTACACCTTC. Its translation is CASSFLQGDGYTF.

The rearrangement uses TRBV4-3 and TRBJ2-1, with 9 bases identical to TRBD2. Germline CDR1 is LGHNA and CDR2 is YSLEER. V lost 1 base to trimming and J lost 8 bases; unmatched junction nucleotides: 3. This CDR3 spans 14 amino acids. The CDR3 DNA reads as TGCGCCAGCAGCCAAGGGACTAGCGTCTATGAGCAGTTCTTC. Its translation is CASSQGTSVYEQFF.

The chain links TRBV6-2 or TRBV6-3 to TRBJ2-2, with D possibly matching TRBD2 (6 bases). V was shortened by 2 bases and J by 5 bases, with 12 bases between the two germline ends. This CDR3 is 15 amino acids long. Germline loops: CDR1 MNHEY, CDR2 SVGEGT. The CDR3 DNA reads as TGTGCCAGCAGTTACACCGGGAGTGTAACCGGGGAGCTGTTTTTT. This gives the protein CASSYTGSVTGELFF.

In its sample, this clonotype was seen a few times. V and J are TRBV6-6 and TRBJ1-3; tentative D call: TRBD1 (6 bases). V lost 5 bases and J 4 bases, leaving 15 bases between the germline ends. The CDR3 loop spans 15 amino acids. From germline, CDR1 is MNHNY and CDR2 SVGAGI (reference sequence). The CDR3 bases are TGTGCCAGCAGTAATAAACAGGGTTCAGGAAACACCATATATTTT. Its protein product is CASSNKQGSGNTIYF.

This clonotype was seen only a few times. CDR3 loop: CATSRTSGSYEQFF. The CDR3 DNA reads as TGTGCCACCAGCAGGACTAGCGGGAGCTATGAGCAGTTCTTC. The genes are TRBV15 and TRBJ2-1; 12 bases match TRBD2. J was trimmed by 8 bases and V by 3 bases; bases with no gene match: 2. The CDR3 totals 14 residues. Germline lookup yields CDR1 LNHNV and CDR2 YYDKDF (reference sequence).

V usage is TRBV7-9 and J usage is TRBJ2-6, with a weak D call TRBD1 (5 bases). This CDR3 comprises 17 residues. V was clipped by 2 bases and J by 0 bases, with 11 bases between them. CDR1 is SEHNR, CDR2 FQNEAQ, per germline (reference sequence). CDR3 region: CASSLRRQSSGANVLTF. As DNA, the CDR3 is TGTGCCAGCAGCTTACGGAGACAGAGCTCTGGGGCCAACGTCCTGACTTTC.

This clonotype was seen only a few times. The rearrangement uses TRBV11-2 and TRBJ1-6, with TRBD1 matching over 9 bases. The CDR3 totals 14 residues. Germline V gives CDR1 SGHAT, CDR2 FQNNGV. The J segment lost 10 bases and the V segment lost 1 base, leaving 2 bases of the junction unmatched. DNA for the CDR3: TGTGCCAGCAGCTTAGGAGACAGGGGGTCACCCCTCCACTTT. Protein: CASSLGDRGSPLHF.

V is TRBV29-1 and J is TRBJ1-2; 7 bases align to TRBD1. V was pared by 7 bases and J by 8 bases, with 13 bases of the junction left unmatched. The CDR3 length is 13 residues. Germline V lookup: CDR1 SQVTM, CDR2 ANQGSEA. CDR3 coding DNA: TGCAGCGCTGGGACAGTCCTTCGTGGGGGCTACACCTTC. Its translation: CSAGTVLRGGYTF.

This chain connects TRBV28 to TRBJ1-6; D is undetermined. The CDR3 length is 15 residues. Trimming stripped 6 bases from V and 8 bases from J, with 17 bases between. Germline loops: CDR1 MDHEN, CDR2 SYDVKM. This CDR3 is CASSRRTAADSPLHF. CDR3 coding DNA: TGTGCCAGCAGCCGTAGGACGGCGGCGGATTCACCCCTCCACTTT.

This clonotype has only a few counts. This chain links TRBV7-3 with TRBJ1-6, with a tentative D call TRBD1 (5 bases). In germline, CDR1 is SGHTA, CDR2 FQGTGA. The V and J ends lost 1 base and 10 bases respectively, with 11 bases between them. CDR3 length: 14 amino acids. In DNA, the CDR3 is TGTGCCAGCAGCTTAATGGGGGGAGAGTCACCCCTCCACTTT. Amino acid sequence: CASSLMGGESPLHF.

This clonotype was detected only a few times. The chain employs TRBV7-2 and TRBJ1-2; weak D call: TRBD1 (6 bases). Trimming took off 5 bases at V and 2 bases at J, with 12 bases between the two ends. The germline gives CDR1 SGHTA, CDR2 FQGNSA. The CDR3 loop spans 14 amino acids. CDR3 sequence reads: CASSTAGQNYGYTF. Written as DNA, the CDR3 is TGTGCCAGCAGCACCGCTGGACAGAACTATGGCTACACCTTC.

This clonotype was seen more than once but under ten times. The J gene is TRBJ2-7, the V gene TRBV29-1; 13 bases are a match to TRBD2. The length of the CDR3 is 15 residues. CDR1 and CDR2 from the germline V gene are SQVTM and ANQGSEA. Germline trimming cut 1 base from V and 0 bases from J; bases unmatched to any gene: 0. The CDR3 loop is CSVEGTSGSSYEQYF. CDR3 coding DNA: TGCAGCGTTGAAGGGACTAGCGGGAGCTCCTACGAGCAGTACTTC.

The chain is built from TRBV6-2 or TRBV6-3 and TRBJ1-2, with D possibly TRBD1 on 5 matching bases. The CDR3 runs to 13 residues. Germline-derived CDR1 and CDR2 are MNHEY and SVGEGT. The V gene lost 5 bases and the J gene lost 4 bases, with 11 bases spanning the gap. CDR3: CASSKQETYGYTF. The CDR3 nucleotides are TGTGCCAGCAGTAAACAGGAAACCTATGGCTACACCTTC.